A single sample gave rise to the 6 T cell receptor beta chains below, sequenced in a study of PD-L1 blockade in urothelial cancer. The repertoire was sequenced with immunoSEQ multiplex PCR; TCRdb's copy has only in-frame clones and lacks some. This table holds some 27,000 clones, 65% to 90% found once. The sequences come from PBMCs, collected around atezolizumab (anti-PD-L1) treatment. The receptors were sampled from a man in his forties or fifties with urothelial cancer.

The rearrangement uses TRBV5-6 and TRBJ1-2, with D unclear. Germline V gives CDR1 SGHDT, CDR2 YYEEEE. The CDR3 runs 14 residues. The V gene lost 4 bases and the J gene lost 2 bases, with 12 bases spanning the gap. The CDR3 loop is CASSPSGRNYGYTF. DNA of the CDR3: TGTGCCAGCAGCCCCAGCGGACGGAACTATGGCTACACCTTC.

This clone was observed a single time. The chain combines TRBV7-3 with TRBJ2-1; 11 bases are shared with TRBD2. The CDR3 runs 16 residues. V trimming: 4 bases; J trimming: 9 bases; junction bases outside the gene matches: 11. The germline V gene has CDR1 SGHTA and CDR2 FQGTGA. The CDR3 coding sequence is TGTGCCAGCAGCTCCATAATAGCGGGAGGGAAGGTTGAGCAGTTCTTC. It yields the protein CASSSIIAGGKVEQFF.

This clone was observed once. This chain links TRBV5-4 with TRBJ2-4; 10 positions match TRBD1. The CDR3 runs to 16 residues. Trimming at V came to 4 bases and at J to 0 bases, leaving 4 bases not matched to a gene. Germline lookup yields CDR1 SGHNT and CDR2 YYREEE (reference sequence). The CDR3, as DNA: TGTGCCAGCAGCGAGGGACAGGGGATAGCCAAAAACATTCAGTACTTC. It encodes CASSEGQGIAKNIQYF.

CDR3 in DNA: TGTGCCAGCAGCCAAGCGACATACAGGGATGCGAGGTCCAATCAGCCCCAGCATTTT. It codes for CASSQATYRDARSNQPQHF. The chain employs TRBV4-2 and TRBJ1-5, with D possibly matching TRBD1 (6 bases). There are 19 residues in the CDR3. Trimming stripped 1 base from V and 3 bases from J, with 22 bases between. Per germline, CDR1 LGHNA and CDR2 YNFKEQ.

The V gene is TRBV27, the J gene TRBJ2-1; TRBD2 matches 12 bases. CDR1 MNHEY and CDR2 SMNVEV come from the germline V gene (reference sequence). This CDR3 spans 16 amino acids. V lost 4 bases and J lost 2; bases outside the gene matches: 3. The CDR3 sequence is CASSSGLAGTYNEQFF. CDR3 bases: TGTGCCAGCAGTTCGGGACTAGCGGGCACCTACAATGAGCAGTTCTTC.

V usage is TRBV19 and J usage is TRBJ2-7, with TRBD2 as a possible D gene (6 bases). The germline gives CDR1 LNHDA, CDR2 SQIVND (reference sequence). V was cut by 2 bases and J by 0 bases, with 11 bases left in between. CDR3 size: 15 residues. CDR3 DNA: TGTGCCAGTAGTATATCCCGGGACTTCTCCTACGAGCAGTACTTC. It encodes CASSISRDFSYEQYF.